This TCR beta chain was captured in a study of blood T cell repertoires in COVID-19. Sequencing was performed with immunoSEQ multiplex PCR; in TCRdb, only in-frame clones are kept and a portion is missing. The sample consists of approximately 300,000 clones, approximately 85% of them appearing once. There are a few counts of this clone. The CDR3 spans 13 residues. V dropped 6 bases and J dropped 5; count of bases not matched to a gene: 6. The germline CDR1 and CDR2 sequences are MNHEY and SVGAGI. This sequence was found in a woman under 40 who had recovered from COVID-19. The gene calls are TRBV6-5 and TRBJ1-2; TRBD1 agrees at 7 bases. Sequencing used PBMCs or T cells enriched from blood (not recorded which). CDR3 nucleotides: TGTGCCAGCAGCGGACAGGCAGGGTATGGCTACACCTTC. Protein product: CASSGQAGYGYTF.